These 10 T cell receptor beta chains originate from one sample sequenced in a study of T cells in Graves' hyperthyroidism and ophthalmopathy. TCR beta CDR3 region amplification was performed from RNA transcripts. The TCR CDR3 was amplified in a first-round RT-PCR using the HTBI primer set. Via MiXCR, TCRdb re-called the multiplex PCR reads, giving one row per CDR3 protein. Here the sample spans under 70,000 distinct CDR3 sequences, under 70% being singletons. Material for sequencing was blood. All receptors come from an older woman with Graves' ophthalmopathy.

This clonotype appeared many times. The J gene is TRBJ2-3, the V gene TRBV7-8; 11 nucleotides agree with TRBD2. Trimming cost V 4 bases and J 0 bases; bases outside gene matches: 12. Germline V lookup: CDR1 SGHVS, CDR2 FQNEAQ. The length of the CDR3 is 19 residues. The CDR3 is CASSYDLAGGGRSTDTQYF. CDR3 bases: TGTGCCAGCAGCTATGATCTAGCGGGAGGAGGTAGAAGCACAGATACGCAGTATTTT.

This clonotype was seen at least ten times. The J gene is TRBJ2-7, the V gene TRBV6-5, with 8 bases lining up with TRBD1. The CDR3 extends over 14 amino acids. Germline V gives CDR1 MNHEY, CDR2 SVGAGI. Trimming at V came to 5 bases and at J to 1 base, leaving 4 bases not matched to a gene. The CDR3, as DNA: TGTGCCAGCAGTGACGACAGGGGATCCTACGAGCAGTACTTC. Translating gives CASSDDRGSYEQYF.

This clonotype has just a few counts. The gene calls are TRBV5-1 and TRBJ1-2; TRBD1 aligns across 8 bases. CDR1 is SGHRS and CDR2 is YFSETQ in the germline V gene. CDR3 length: 13 amino acids. The V gene end was trimmed by 2 bases and the J gene end by 6 bases; junction bases not matched to a gene: 3. The CDR3 spells CASSFGQGHGYTF. CDR3 nucleotide sequence: TGCGCCAGCAGCTTCGGACAGGGACATGGCTACACCTTC.

The gene calls are TRBV9 and TRBJ2-2, with TRBD1 matching 9 bases. The CDR3 sequence is 17 residues long. V trimming: 0 bases; J trimming: 11 bases; junction bases outside the gene matches: 14. CDR1 and CDR2 from the germline V gene are SGDLS and YYNGEE. CDR3 loop: CASSVARKTGGGGELFF. CDR3 DNA: TGTGCCAGCAGCGTAGCCCGTAAAACAGGGGGCGGCGGTGAGCTGTTTTTT.

In this sample, this clonotype turned up many times. CDR3 amino acids: CASSLDGREQFF. The CDR3 DNA reads as TGTGCCAGCAGCTTGGATGGACGGGAGCAGTTCTTC. J is TRBJ2-1 and V is TRBV5-8; D is unresolved. Trimming stripped 0 bases from V and 10 bases from J, with 8 bases between. The CDR3 runs 12 residues. The V gene's germline CDR1 is SGHTS and CDR2 YDEGEE.

This clonotype is a singleton in its sample. V and J are TRBV5-1 and TRBJ1-2, with 8 bases lining up with TRBD1. The CDR3 sequence is 17 residues long. V shed 0 bases and J 0 bases; nucleotides not matched to a gene: 7. Per the germline V gene, CDR1 is SGHRS and CDR2 is YFSETQ. Written as DNA, the CDR3 is TGCGCCAGCAGCTTGGTGGCAGGGGGCGCTTCTAACTATGGCTACACCTTC. Translation: CASSLVAGGASNYGYTF.

This clonotype was seen just once. The conserved final phenylalanine or tryptophan is absent from the CDR3, which likely points to a read error. The DNA is omitted, as the CDR3 cannot be located on it reliably, and the CDR3 follows TCRdb's listing. This chain connects TRBV9 to TRBJ2-5; the D call TRBD2 from the table was never checked on the DNA. The CDR3 length is 21 residues, termini included. CDR1 is SGDLS and CDR2 is YYNGEE in the germline V gene. The CDR3 reads CASSVAGSTSSYNEQFFGPTE.

Comment on this clonotype: One end of the junction fails to match germline, which may point to a read error. The J gene is TRBJ1-4, the V gene TRBV5-1; D is undetermined. The CDR3 has 14 amino acids. The V gene's germline CDR1 is SGHRS and CDR2 YFSETQ. The CDR3 loop reads CAGSLGSANEKLFF. CDR3 coding DNA: TGCGCCGGCAGCTTGGGAAGCGCCAATGAAAAACTGTTTTTT.

In its sample, this clonotype was seen many times. The rearrangement links TRBV2 to TRBJ2-3; D unresolved. The germline gives CDR1 SNHLY, CDR2 FYNNEI. This CDR3 is built from 15 residues. V lost 6 bases and J 0 bases, leaving 13 bases between the germline ends. In DNA form, the CDR3 reads TGTGCCAGCAGCGCTTGGGGTTCGAGCACAGATACGCAGTATTTT. Translating gives CASSAWGSSTDTQYF. The full variable domain, in which reference TRBV2 and TRBJ2-3 provide the parts outside the CDR3, is EPEVTQTPSHQVTQMGQEVILRCVPISNHLYFYWYRQILGQKVEFLVSFYNNEISEKSEIFDDQFSVERPDGSNFTLKIRSTKLEDSAMYFCASSAWGSSTDTQYFGPGTRLTVL.

The chain couples TRBV7-3 to TRBJ2-7; 13 bases match TRBD2. The CDR3 has 15 amino acids. V was pared by 4 bases and J by 2 bases, with 2 bases of the junction left unmatched. Germline V gene sequence: CDR1 SGHTA, CDR2 FQGTGA. The CDR3 DNA follows: TGTGCCAGCAGCTCCACTAGCGGGGGGGCCTACGAGCAGTACTTC. The encoded protein is CASSSTSGGAYEQYF. Supplemented by reference TRBV7-3 and TRBJ2-7, the full variable domain reads GAGVSQTPSNKVTEKGKYVELRCDPISGHTALYWYRQSLGQGPEFLIYFQGTGAADDSGLPNDRFFAVRPEGSVSTLKIQRTERGDSAVYLCASSSTSGGAYEQYFGPGTRLTVT.